These 25 T cell receptor beta chains share one sample of origin, sequenced in a study of blood T cells in healthy people across ages. It was with a sample-barcoded 5' primer and a J-beta primer mix that a second PCR of roughly 7 to 12 cycles was run. TCRdb reprocessed the 5' RACE reads with MiXCR, giving one entry per CDR3 protein. This sample carries 1.8 million or so distinct CDR3 sequences, roughly two fifths of them seen once, and the ten largest clones take roughly 24%. Sequencing was done on a sample of blood. These receptor sequences come from a human donor in good health.

Only a few counts were recorded for this clonotype. The J gene is TRBJ1-2, the V gene TRBV7-2; D perhaps matches TRBD1 (6 bases). V was clipped by 2 bases and J by 5 bases, with 18 bases between them. Germline loops: CDR1 SGHTA, CDR2 FQGNSA. This CDR3 has 16 amino acids. This CDR3 is CASSLRLTGALYGYTF. The CDR3 nucleotides are TGTGCCAGCAGCTTAAGGCTGACGGGGGCCCTTTATGGCTACACCTTC.

This clonotype was seen a few times. The chain uses TRBV12-3 or TRBV12-4 and TRBJ1-1, with unresolved D. The CDR3 consists of 14 residues. V lost 3 bases, J lost 1 base, and 9 bases lay in between. The CDR3 bases are TGTGCCAGCAGTTTCACACAATCGAACACTGAAGCTTTCTTT. Its translation is CASSFTQSNTEAFF.

This sequence joins TRBV20-1 and TRBJ2-4, with 12 nucleotides matching TRBD1. The CDR3 is 15 amino acids. Germline-derived CDR1 and CDR2 are DFQATT and SNEGSKA (reference sequence). The V and J ends lost 1 base and 13 bases, in that order; junction bases with no gene match: 11. CDR3 loop: CSARGGTGGFNEQYF. Here the CDR3 DNA reads TGCAGTGCTAGAGGGGGGACAGGGGGCTTCAATGAGCAGTACTTC.

The chain has TRBV13 and TRBJ1-3; 7 positions agree with TRBD1. The CDR3 consists of 13 residues. Germline V CDR1 and CDR2: PRHDT, FYEKMQ (reference sequence). The trim removed 5 bases at V and 3 bases at J, leaving 1 base unmatched. The CDR3 here is CASSGTVGNTIYF. The CDR3 nucleotides read TGTGCCAGCAGCGGGACAGTTGGAAACACCATATATTTT.

This clonotype was detected only a few times. J is TRBJ1-6 and V is TRBV20-1; unclear D gene. The CDR3 runs 13 residues. V shed 5 bases and J shed 5 bases, with 10 bases lying between them. CDR1 DFQATT and CDR2 SNEGSKA come from the germline V gene (reference sequence). The CDR3: CSALDGNNSPLHF. The CDR3 DNA reads as TGCAGTGCTTTGGACGGGAATAATTCACCCCTCCACTTT.

The CDR3 nucleotides read TGTGCCAGTAGTATTGAGGCAGGGCATCAGCCCCAGCATTTT. Translated: CASSIEAGHQPQHF. The chain carries TRBV19 and TRBJ1-5; possible D gene TRBD1, 5 bases. Germline lookup yields CDR1 LNHDA and CDR2 SQIVND (reference sequence). The CDR3 extends over 14 amino acids. The V end was cut by 3 bases, the J end by 5 bases, with 11 bases between.

This clonotype was detected only a few times. This chain uses TRBV6-2 or TRBV6-3 with TRBJ2-1; 9 bases are a match to TRBD2. Losses at the gene ends were 5 bases for V and 6 bases for J; bases not matched to a gene: 17. The germline CDR1 and CDR2 sequences are MNHEY and SVGEGT. The CDR3 has 18 residues. The CDR3 nucleotides read TGTGCCAGCAGTGCCTCTGCGGGGGGGCTTATCCAACCCAATGAGCAGTTCTTC. The encoded protein is CASSASAGGLIQPNEQFF.

Points on this clonotype: Its ends do not fully match the called genes, so a read error is possible. This sequence joins TRBV12-3 or TRBV12-4 and TRBJ2-1, with 8 bases identical to TRBD2. The CDR3 totals 15 residues. The CDR3 is CASSLDGGAFNGQFF. DNA for the CDR3: TGTGCCAGCAGTTTAGACGGGGGGGCCTTCAATGGGCAGTTCTTC.

This clonotype was seen only a few times. The V call is TRBV7-2, the J call TRBJ2-1; 10 positions match TRBD2. Germline trimming cut 8 bases from V and 3 bases from J; bases unmatched to any gene: 7. The CDR3 loop spans 15 amino acids. Germline V gene lookup returns CDR1 SGHTA and CDR2 FQGNSA. Written as DNA, the CDR3 is TGTGCCAGCGCCACGTTAGCGGGGGGCTACAATGAGCAGTTCTTC. It yields the protein CASATLAGGYNEQFF.

This clonotype has a handful of counts. V is TRBV20-1 and J is TRBJ1-5; TRBD1 matches 7 bases. The length of the CDR3 is 14 residues. CDR1 is DFQATT and CDR2 is SNEGSKA in the germline V gene (reference sequence). J was trimmed by 3 bases and V by 2 bases; bases with no gene match: 4. The CDR3 here is CSARRDRFNQPQHF. CDR3 coding DNA: TGCAGTGCTAGACGGGACAGATTCAATCAGCCCCAGCATTTT.

The J gene is TRBJ2-5, the V gene TRBV4-2; 10 bases fit TRBD2. With V trimmed by 0 bases and J by 6 bases, 10 bases remained unmatched. The V gene's germline CDR1 is LGHNA and CDR2 YNFKEQ. CDR3 length: 17 amino acids. CDR3 sequence reads: CASSQEKVAGGFQTQYF. CDR3 nucleotide sequence: TGTGCCAGCAGCCAAGAAAAAGTAGCGGGGGGATTTCAGACCCAGTACTTC.

The chain recombines TRBV7-2 with TRBJ2-5; the D gene is possibly TRBD2 (5 bases). V lost 5 bases and J lost 1, with 14 bases in between. CDR1 is SGHTA and CDR2 is FQGNSA in the germline V gene. The CDR3 is 15 amino acids. The CDR3 is CASSLAGIRQETQYF. CDR3 DNA sequence: TGTGCCAGCAGCCTCGCGGGCATACGCCAAGAGACCCAGTACTTC.

The chain employs TRBV12-3 or TRBV12-4 and TRBJ2-3; 8 nucleotides align to TRBD2. This CDR3 is built from 15 residues. Trimming at V came to 6 bases and at J to 0 bases, leaving 5 bases not matched to a gene. In nucleotides, the CDR3 is TGTGCCAGCAGGGAGCGGGGGCCCAGCACAGATACGCAGTATTTT. Protein product: CASRERGPSTDTQYF.

The V and J genes are TRBV24-1 and TRBJ2-3; D perhaps matches TRBD2 (5 bases). The CDR3 runs 14 residues. V was pared by 4 bases and J by 1 base, with 8 bases between. The germline gives CDR1 KGHDR, CDR2 SFDVKD. The CDR3 region has the DNA TGTGCCACCAGTGAGGGCGGGCGCACAGATACGCAGTATTTT. Amino acids: CATSEGGRTDTQYF.

This clonotype was picked up a small number of times. The chain combines TRBV5-5 with TRBJ1-4; no reliable D call. Germline V gene sequence: CDR1 SGHKS, CDR2 YYEKEE (reference sequence). This CDR3 region has 15 residues. With 4 bases removed from V and 5 bases from J, the gap between germline ends came to 15 bases. CDR3 sequence (DNA): TGTGCCAGCAGCCCTGGGTACGGACTAAATGAAAAACTGTTTTTT. This sequence encodes CASSPGYGLNEKLFF. Full variable domain (remainder filled in from reference TRBV5-5 and TRBJ1-4): DAGVTQSPTHLIKTRGQQVTLRCSPISGHKSVSWYQQVLGQGPQFIFQYYEKEERGRGNFPDRFSARQFPNYSSELNVNALLLGDSALYLCASSPGYGLNEKLFFGSGTQLSVL.

The rearrangement links TRBV7-2 to TRBJ1-4; 9 nucleotides match TRBD1. The CDR3 is made up of 14 amino acids. Losses at the gene ends were 7 bases for V and 7 bases for J; bases not matched to a gene: 7. Germline assignment: CDR1 SGHTA and CDR2 FQGNSA. Here the CDR3 reads CASKPDRGVEKLFF. The DNA for the CDR3 is TGTGCCAGCAAGCCGGACAGGGGCGTTGAAAAACTGTTTTTT. Variable domain in full (rest from reference TRBV7-2 and TRBJ1-4): GAGVSQSPSNKVTEKGKDVELRCDPISGHTALYWYRQSLGQGLEFLIYFQGNSAPDKSGLPSDRFSAERTGGSVSTLTIQRTQQEDSAVYLCASKPDRGVEKLFFGSGTQLSVL.

This clonotype showed up just a few times. The chain joins TRBV20-1 to TRBJ2-1, with D possibly TRBD1 on 5 matching bases. Germline CDR1 is DFQATT and CDR2 is SNEGSKA (reference sequence). Trimming took off 0 bases at V and 6 bases at J, with 18 bases between the two ends. The CDR3 loop spans 16 amino acids. The CDR3 nucleotides are TGCAGTGCTAGAGATAGTGGGGCCGCTAGTGTCAATGAGCAGTTCTTC. Residues: CSARDSGAASVNEQFF.

This chain joins TRBV7-2 and TRBJ2-5; the D gene is possibly TRBD2 (6 bases). There are 14 residues in the CDR3. V lost 2 bases and J lost 8, with 15 bases in between. Per the germline V gene, CDR1 is SGHTA and CDR2 is FQGNSA. The CDR3: CASSLINQRVTQYF. CDR3 coding DNA: TGTGCCAGCAGCTTAATCAACCAGCGGGTTACCCAGTACTTC.

This chain links TRBV28 with TRBJ2-5; no definite D call. This CDR3 region has 11 residues. Germline-derived CDR1 and CDR2 are MDHEN and SYDVKM. V was pared by 8 bases and J by 4 bases, with 8 bases between. The CDR3, as DNA: TGTGCCAGCCAGGAAAGAGAGACCCAGTACTTC. Encoded protein: CASQERETQYF. Looking up the rest from reference TRBV28 and TRBJ2-5 gives the full variable domain: DVKVTQSSRYLVKRTGEKVFLECVQDMDHENMFWYRQDPGLGLRLIYFSYDVKMKEKGDIPEGYSVSREKKERFSLILESASTNQTSMYLCASQERETQYFGPGTRLLVL.

The CDR3 DNA is TGTGCCTGTCCGCAAGGACTCTCCTACAATGAGCAGTTCTTC. Translation gives CACPQGLSYNEQFF. The rearrangement uses TRBV7-9 and TRBJ2-1; possibly TRBD2 for D (5 bases). The CDR3 covers 14 residues. Germline V CDR1 and CDR2: SEHNR, FQNEAQ (reference sequence). Between the trimmed V and J ends, which lost 11 bases and 0 bases, there was a span of 14 bases.

This rearrangement joins TRBV20-1 to TRBJ1-1, with D uncertain. The CDR3 totals 13 residues. Between the trimmed V and J ends, which lost 6 bases and 0 bases, there was a span of 11 bases. The germline V gene encodes CDR1 DFQATT and CDR2 SNEGSKA (reference sequence). Here the CDR3 reads CSATRRMNTEAFF. In nucleotides, the CDR3 is TGCAGTGCAACTAGACGGATGAACACTGAAGCTTTCTTT.

The V and J genes are TRBV29-1 and TRBJ1-1; D is ambiguous. V was trimmed by 1 base and J by 3 bases, leaving 9 bases between them. The CDR3 consists of 13 residues. CDR1 and CDR2 from the germline V gene are SQVTM and ANQGSEA. CDR3 amino acids: CSVEVWDDTEAFF. Here the CDR3 DNA reads TGCAGCGTTGAAGTTTGGGATGACACTGAAGCTTTCTTT. The full variable domain, with the rest looked up from reference TRBV29-1 and TRBJ1-1, is SAVISQKPSRDICQRGTSLTIQCQVDSQVTMMFWYRQQPGQSLTLIATANQGSEATYESGFVIDKFPISRPNLTFSTLTVSNMSPEDSSIYLCSVEVWDDTEAFFGQGTRLTVV.

This clonotype was seen more than once but under ten times. The rearrangement links TRBV12-3 or TRBV12-4 to TRBJ2-1, with D unclear. CDR3 size: 12 residues. The ends were cut back, 6 bases at V and 9 bases at J, with 12 bases in the middle. The CDR3 protein is CASRADSGEQFF. The CDR3 DNA follows: TGTGCCAGCAGGGCAGACTCCGGTGAGCAGTTCTTC.

This chain uses TRBV11-2 with TRBJ2-5, with 7 bases that match TRBD1. The ends lost 2 bases at V and 6 bases at J; junction bases unmatched: 15. Germline-derived CDR1 and CDR2 are SGHAT and FQNNGV. This CDR3 contains 17 residues. The CDR3 DNA follows: TGTGCCAGCAGCTTATTTTTGGGGACAGTAATAAGAAAGACCCAGTACTTC. This sequence encodes CASSLFLGTVIRKTQYF.

This sequence joins TRBV10-2 and TRBJ2-3; 12 nucleotides match TRBD2. CDR1 WSHSY and CDR2 SAAADI come from the germline V gene. This CDR3 comprises 16 residues. The trim removed 2 bases at V and 8 bases at J, leaving 8 bases unmatched. CDR3 nucleotide sequence: TGCGCCAGCAGTGAGACGACTAGCGGGGGAAGTGGTACGCAGTATTTT. Translation gives CASSETTSGGSGTQYF.